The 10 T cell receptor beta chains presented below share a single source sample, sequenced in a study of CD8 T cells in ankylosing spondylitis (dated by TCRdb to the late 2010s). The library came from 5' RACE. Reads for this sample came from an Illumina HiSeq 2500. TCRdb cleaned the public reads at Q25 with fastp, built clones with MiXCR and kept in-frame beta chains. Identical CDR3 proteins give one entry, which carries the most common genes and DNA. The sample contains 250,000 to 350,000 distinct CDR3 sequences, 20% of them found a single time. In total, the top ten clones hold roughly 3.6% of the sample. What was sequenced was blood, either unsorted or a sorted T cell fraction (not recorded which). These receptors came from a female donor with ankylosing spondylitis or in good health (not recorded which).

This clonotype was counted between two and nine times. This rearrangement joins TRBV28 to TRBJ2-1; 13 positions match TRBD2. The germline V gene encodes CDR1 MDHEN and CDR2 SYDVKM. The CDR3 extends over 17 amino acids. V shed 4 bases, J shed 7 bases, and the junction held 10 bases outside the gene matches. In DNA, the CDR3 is TGTGCCAGCAGTTCCAGTTGGACTAGCGGGAGAGGGAATGAGCAGTTCTTC. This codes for CASSSSWTSGRGNEQFF.

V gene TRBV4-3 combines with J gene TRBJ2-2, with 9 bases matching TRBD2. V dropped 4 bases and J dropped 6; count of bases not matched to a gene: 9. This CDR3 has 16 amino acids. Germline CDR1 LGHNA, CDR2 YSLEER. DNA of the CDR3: TGCGCCAGCAGCCCTACTGGCGGGAGGGCCCCCGGGGAGCTGTTTTTT. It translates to CASSPTGGRAPGELFF.

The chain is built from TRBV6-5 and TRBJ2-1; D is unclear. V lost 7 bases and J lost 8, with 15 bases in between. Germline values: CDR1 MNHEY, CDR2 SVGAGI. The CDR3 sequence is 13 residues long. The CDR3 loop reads CASTRSVLDEQFF. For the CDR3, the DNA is TGTGCCAGCACTAGGTCGGTGCTCGATGAGCAGTTCTTC.

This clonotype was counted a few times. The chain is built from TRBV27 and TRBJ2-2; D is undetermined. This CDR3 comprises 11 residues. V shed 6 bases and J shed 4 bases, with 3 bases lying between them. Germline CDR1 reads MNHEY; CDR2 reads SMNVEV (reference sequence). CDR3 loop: CASRGTGELFF. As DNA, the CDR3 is TGTGCCAGCAGGGGCACCGGGGAGCTGTTTTTT.

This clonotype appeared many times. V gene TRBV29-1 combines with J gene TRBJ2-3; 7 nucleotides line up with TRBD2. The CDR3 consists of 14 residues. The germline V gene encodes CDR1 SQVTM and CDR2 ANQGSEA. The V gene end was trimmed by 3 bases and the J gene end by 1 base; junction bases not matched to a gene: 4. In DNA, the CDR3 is TGCAGCGTTGAGGCTAGCGGAGGCACAGATACGCAGTATTTT. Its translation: CSVEASGGTDTQYF.

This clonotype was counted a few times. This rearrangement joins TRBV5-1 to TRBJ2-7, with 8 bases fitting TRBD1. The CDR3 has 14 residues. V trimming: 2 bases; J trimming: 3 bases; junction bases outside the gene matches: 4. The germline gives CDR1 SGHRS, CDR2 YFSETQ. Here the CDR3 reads CASSLRDRIYEQYF. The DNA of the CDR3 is TGCGCCAGCAGCTTAAGGGACAGGATCTACGAGCAGTACTTC.

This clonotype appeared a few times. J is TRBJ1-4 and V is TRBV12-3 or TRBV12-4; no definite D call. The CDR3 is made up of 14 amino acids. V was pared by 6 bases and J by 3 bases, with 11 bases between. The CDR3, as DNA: TGTGCCAGCAGGTCCCCGGACCCTAATGAAAAACTGTTTTTT. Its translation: CASRSPDPNEKLFF.

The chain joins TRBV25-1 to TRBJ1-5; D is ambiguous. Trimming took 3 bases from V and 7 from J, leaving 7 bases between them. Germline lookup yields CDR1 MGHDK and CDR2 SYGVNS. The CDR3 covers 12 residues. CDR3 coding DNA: TGTGCCAGCAGTGAGGGGTTACAGCCCCAGCATTTT. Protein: CASSEGLQPQHF.

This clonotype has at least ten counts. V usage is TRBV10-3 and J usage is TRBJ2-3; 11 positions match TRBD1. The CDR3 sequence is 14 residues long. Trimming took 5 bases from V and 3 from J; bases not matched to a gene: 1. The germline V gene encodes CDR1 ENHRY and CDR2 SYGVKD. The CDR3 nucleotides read TGTGCCATCAGTAGGGACAGGGGGACAGATACGCAGTATTTT. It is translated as CAISRDRGTDTQYF.

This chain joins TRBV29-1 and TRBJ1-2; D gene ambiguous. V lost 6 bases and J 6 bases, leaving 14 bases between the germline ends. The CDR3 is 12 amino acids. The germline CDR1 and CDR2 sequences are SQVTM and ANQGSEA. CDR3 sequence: CSVVFGLNGYTF. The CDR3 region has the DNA TGCAGCGTCGTCTTTGGGCTCAATGGCTACACCTTC.